The 20 T cell receptor beta chains reported below all come from one sample, sequenced in a study of blood T cell repertoires in COVID-19. Clones were read by immunoSEQ multiplex PCR, and TCRdb kept only the in-frame ones, dropping some. The sample holds more than 110,000 clones, roughly 88% seen once. The sample taken for sequencing was PBMCs or T cells enriched from blood (not recorded which). These receptors were collected from a man aged 50 to 60 who had recovered from COVID-19.

This clone has a single count. The V and J genes are TRBV19 and TRBJ2-1, with a weak D call TRBD1 (5 bases). V was clipped by 7 bases and J by 4 bases, with 14 bases between them. Germline assignment: CDR1 LNHDA and CDR2 SQIVND (reference sequence). The CDR3 consists of 14 residues. The CDR3, as DNA: TGTGCCAGTACCCCTGCGGACACATACAATGAGCAGTTCTTC. This encodes CASTPADTYNEQFF.

The gene calls are TRBV2 and TRBJ2-3; D unclear. The V end lost 0 bases, the J end lost 0 bases, and 10 bases lay between the germline ends. Germline V gene sequence: CDR1 SNHLY, CDR2 FYNNEI. This CDR3 has 16 residues. The chain's CDR3 is CASSEALPSSTDTQYF. The CDR3 nucleotides read TGTGCCAGCAGTGAAGCGCTTCCTAGTAGCACAGATACGCAGTATTTT.

The chain uses TRBV7-3 and TRBJ2-2; tentative D call: TRBD2 (5 bases). The V and J ends lost 2 bases and 7 bases respectively, with 11 bases between them. Germline V lookup: CDR1 SGHTA, CDR2 FQGTGA. CDR3 length equals 14 residues. Written as DNA, the CDR3 is TGTGCCAGCAGCTTATTTGTCGGGATCGGGGAGCTGTTTTTT. It specifies CASSLFVGIGELFF.

This clone was found a few times. The chain couples TRBV13 to TRBJ2-7; D ambiguous. Between the trimmed V and J ends, which lost 5 bases and 2 bases, there was a span of 13 bases. The CDR3 length is 14 residues. The germline gives CDR1 PRHDT, CDR2 FYEKMQ (reference sequence). The CDR3 loop is CASSATKPPYEQYF. Here the CDR3 DNA reads TGTGCCAGCAGCGCCACGAAGCCCCCCTACGAGCAGTACTTC.

V and J are TRBV23-1 and TRBJ2-7; D not resolved. TRBV23-1 belongs to the ORF category, with a function that is uncertain. This CDR3 is built from 14 residues. Here the CDR3 DNA reads TGCGCCAGCACTCCTCCCGTGTTTCGTTCCGGTTCGGGTGTC. This encodes CASTPPVFRSGSGV.

This rearrangement joins TRBV7-6 to TRBJ1-6; 7 bases agree with TRBD1. Looked up from germline, CDR1 is SGHVS and CDR2 is FNYEAQ. Losses at the gene ends were 5 bases for V and 5 bases for J; bases not matched to a gene: 6. This CDR3 contains 15 residues. CDR3 bases: TGTGCCAGCAGCCGAATGACAGGGAATAATTCACCCCTCCACTTT. This gives the protein CASSRMTGNNSPLHF.

The rearrangement links TRBV12-3 or TRBV12-4 to TRBJ2-7; D possibly corresponds to TRBD2 (6 bases). Trimming took off 6 bases at V and 6 bases at J, with 12 bases between the two ends. The CDR3 consists of 12 residues. Here the CDR3 DNA reads TGTGCCAGCAGGGGGGGACGTTCCGAGCAGTACTTC. It is translated as CASRGGRSEQYF.

CDR3 sequence reads: CASGRYGYTF. Written as DNA, the CDR3 is TGTGCCAGTGGGCGCTATGGCTACACCTTC. V and J are TRBV19 and TRBJ1-2; no definite D call. The CDR3 has 10 amino acids. CDR1 LNHDA and CDR2 SQIVND come from the germline V gene (reference sequence). The V gene lost 8 bases and the J gene lost 4 bases, with 5 bases spanning the gap.

V gene TRBV7-9 combines with J gene TRBJ1-2, with 7 positions matching TRBD1. The germline gives CDR1 SEHNR, CDR2 FQNEAQ (reference sequence). CDR3 length: 13 residues. The V segment lost 5 bases and the J segment 7 bases; nucleotides outside the gene matches: 7. The CDR3 reads CASSPGQVGGYTF. CDR3 nucleotide sequence: TGTGCCAGCAGCCCAGGACAGGTCGGTGGCTACACCTTC. Full variable domain (rest looked up from reference TRBV7-9 and TRBJ1-2): DTGVSQNPRHKITKRGQNVTFRCDPISEHNRLYWYRQTLGQGPEFLTYFQNEAQLEKSRLLSDRFSAERPKGSFSTLEIQRTEQGDSAMYLCASSPGQVGGYTFGSGTRLTVV.

The rearrangement links TRBV28 to TRBJ2-5, with 7 bases lining up with TRBD1. The germline CDR1 and CDR2 sequences are MDHEN and SYDVKM. This CDR3 has 15 amino acids. V lost 2 bases to trimming and J lost 2 bases; unmatched junction nucleotides: 5. CDR3 residues: CASSLRDRFQETQYF. The CDR3 region has the DNA TGTGCCAGCAGTTTACGGGACAGATTTCAAGAGACCCAGTACTTC.

The chain employs TRBV27 and TRBJ1-2, with 10 bases matching TRBD1. Trimming cost V 8 bases and J 3 bases; bases outside gene matches: 0. Germline assignment: CDR1 MNHEY and CDR2 SMNVEV (reference sequence). This CDR3 is 12 amino acids long. This CDR3 is CASGQGDYGYTF. The DNA for the CDR3 is TGTGCCAGCGGACAGGGGGACTATGGCTACACCTTC.

This chain's CDR3 is CASSAGPISYEQYF. The CDR3 DNA reads as TGTGCCAGTAGTGCGGGACCTATATCCTACGAGCAGTACTTC. J is TRBJ2-7 and V is TRBV19, with a tentative D call TRBD2 (6 bases). CDR1 and CDR2 from the germline V gene are LNHDA and SQIVND (reference sequence). The V end lost 5 bases, the J end lost 1 base, and 12 bases lay between the germline ends. This CDR3 is built from 14 residues.

The rearrangement uses TRBV27 and TRBJ1-1, with D possibly matching TRBD1 (6 bases). The CDR3 contains 14 residues. Germline V CDR1 and CDR2: MNHEY, SMNVEV (reference sequence). V gave up 4 bases and J gave up 2 bases, with 11 bases separating them. CDR3: CASSSDRFNTEAFF. In DNA form, the CDR3 reads TGTGCCAGCAGTTCCGACAGGTTCAACACTGAAGCTTTCTTT.

This chain uses TRBV7-2 with TRBJ2-3, with 7 bases aligning to TRBD2. With 7 bases clipped from V and 5 bases from J, the junction kept 3 bases outside the gene matches. Germline V CDR1 and CDR2: SGHTA, FQGNSA. The CDR3 is 12 residues long. CDR3 sequence reads: CASKREGDTQYF. CDR3 nucleotide sequence: TGTGCCAGCAAAAGGGAGGGAGATACGCAGTATTTT.

The chain is built from TRBV6-5 and TRBJ2-5; D is undetermined. Trimming left V 8 bases short and J 1 base short, with 11 bases between. Germline CDR1 MNHEY, CDR2 SVGAGI. The CDR3 sequence is 13 residues long. CDR3 bases: TGTGCCAGCTCTAGGAGACCCCAAGAGACCCAGTACTTC. Residues: CASSRRPQETQYF.

The V and J genes are TRBV19 and TRBJ1-5, with 8 bases identical to TRBD1. Germline values: CDR1 LNHDA, CDR2 SQIVND (reference sequence). With V trimmed by 6 bases and J by 5 bases, 0 bases remained unmatched. The CDR3 runs to 12 residues. Written as DNA, the CDR3 is TGTGCCAGTAGGGGACAGGATCAGCCCCAGCATTTT. This sequence encodes CASRGQDQPQHF.

V gene TRBV21-1 combines with J gene TRBJ1-4; the D segment call TRBD1 is taken from the table without a DNA check. TRBV21-1 is flagged as a pseudogene. The CDR3 runs 18 residues. The CDR3 here is CASSSPGTGILGNEKLFF. CDR3 sequence (DNA): TGTGCCAGCAGCTCGCCCGGGACAGGGATCCTCGGAAATGAAAAACTGTTTTTT.

This sequence joins TRBV28 and TRBJ1-2; TRBD1 matches at 7 bases. Looked up from germline, CDR1 is MDHEN and CDR2 is SYDVKM. The V gene end was trimmed by 5 bases and the J gene end by 2 bases; junction bases not matched to a gene: 2. The CDR3 has 13 amino acids. The CDR3 sequence is CASSVGGNYGYTF. CDR3 sequence (DNA): TGTGCCAGCAGTGTAGGGGGCAACTATGGCTACACCTTC.

This chain links TRBV5-4 with TRBJ2-3; 7 bases are shared with TRBD2. The germline V gene has CDR1 SGHNT and CDR2 YYREEE (reference sequence). V gave up 2 bases and J gave up 4 bases; unmatched junction bases: 7. The CDR3 covers 15 residues. The CDR3 nucleotides are TGTGCCAGCAGCTTCCCAGGGAGGGAAGCAGATACGCAGTATTTT. Translation gives CASSFPGREADTQYF.

The rearrangement uses TRBV7-2 and TRBJ1-2; tentative D call: TRBD1 (5 bases). Germline CDR1 and CDR2: SGHTA and FQGNSA. This CDR3 region has 16 residues. Trimming removed 3 bases from V and 3 bases from J, with 17 bases in between. Written as DNA, the CDR3 is TGTGCCAGCAGCTTTATTCCCCGTCGGGGGGACTATGGCTACACCTTC. Protein sequence: CASSFIPRRGDYGYTF. Combining the CDR3 with reference TRBV7-2 and TRBJ1-2 gives the whole variable domain GAGVSQSPSNKVTEKGKDVELRCDPISGHTALYWYRQSLGQGLEFLIYFQGNSAPDKSGLPSDRFSAERTGGSVSTLTIQRTQQEDSAVYLCASSFIPRRGDYGYTFGSGTRLTVV.